The rows below give T cell receptor beta chains drawn from one sample of a study of PD-L1 blockade in urothelial cancer. TCRdb's table, derived via immunoSEQ multiplex PCR, lists solely in-frame clones and lacks some. The data show 50,000 or so clones, approximately 83% seen once. This sample comprised PBMCs, obtained around atezolizumab (anti-PD-L1) treatment. The source is a man aged 55 to 70 with urothelial cancer. The CDR3 runs from the conserved cysteine through the conserved F or W. D genes are given only for firm matches. Only some rows state a clone size, as once, few, many or a class for expanded clones.

d_call: TRBD1
v_call: TRBV28
clone_size: .
j_call: TRBJ1-2
cdr3_aa: CASSGGDRAIYGYTF
cdr3_nt: TGTGCCAGCAGTGGCGGGGACAGGGCGATCTATGGCTACACCTTC

d_call: TRBD1
v_call: TRBV18
clone_size: .
j_call: TRBJ2-5
cdr3_aa: CASSTGTGPPRAQYF
cdr3_nt: TGTGCCAGCTCAACAGGGACAGGGCCCCCCAGGGCCCAGTACTTC

d_call: TRBD2
v_call: TRBV29-1
clone_size: .
j_call: TRBJ2-1
cdr3_aa: CSATIAGGLYNEQFF
cdr3_nt: TGCAGCGCCACTATAGCGGGGGGGCTCTACAATGAGCAGTTCTTC

d_call: .
v_call: TRBV27
clone_size: .
j_call: TRBJ2-1
cdr3_aa: CASSLTVNEQFF
cdr3_nt: TGTGCCAGCAGTTTAACAGTCAATGAGCAGTTCTTC

d_call: TRBD1
v_call: TRBV7-3
clone_size: .
j_call: TRBJ1-2
cdr3_aa: CASSLTGGPNYGYTF
cdr3_nt: TGTGCCAGCAGCCTAACAGGGGGCCCTAACTATGGCTACACCTTC

d_call: .
v_call: TRBV6-5
clone_size: .
j_call: TRBJ1-1
cdr3_aa: CASSSVGRNTEAFF
cdr3_nt: TGTGCCAGCAGCAGTGTGGGGAGGAACACTGAAGCTTTCTTT

d_call: .
v_call: TRBV4-2
clone_size: few
j_call: TRBJ1-6
cdr3_aa: CASSRRNSYNSPLHF
cdr3_nt: TGTGCCAGCAGCCGCAGGAACTCCTATAATTCACCCCTCCACTTT

d_call: TRBD1
v_call: TRBV7-3
clone_size: .
j_call: TRBJ2-2
cdr3_aa: CASSLNGQGNTGELFF
cdr3_nt: TGTGCCAGCAGCTTAAATGGACAGGGTAACACCGGGGAGCTGTTTTTT

d_call: .
v_call: TRBV30
clone_size: .
j_call: TRBJ2-2
cdr3_aa: CAWKYPRTVPNTGELFF
cdr3_nt: TGTGCCTGGAAGTATCCTCGGACTGTCCCGAACACCGGGGAGCTGTTTTTT

d_call: TRBD1
v_call: TRBV27
clone_size: once
j_call: TRBJ1-1
cdr3_aa: CASSLTGQGAVNTEAFF
cdr3_nt: TGTGCCAGCAGTTTAACGGGACAGGGGGCGGTGAACACTGAAGCTTTCTTT

d_call: .
v_call: TRBV7-9
clone_size: .
j_call: TRBJ1-5
cdr3_aa: CASSLGNSNQPQHF
cdr3_nt: TGTGCCAGCAGCTTAGGTAATAGCAATCAGCCCCAGCATTTT

d_call: .
v_call: TRBV6-5
clone_size: .
j_call: TRBJ1-1
cdr3_aa: CASSYSGAHTEAFF
cdr3_nt: TGTGCCAGCAGTTACTCGGGCGCCCACACTGAAGCTTTCTTT

d_call: TRBD1
v_call: TRBV30
clone_size: .
j_call: TRBJ1-2
cdr3_aa: CAWSFGTGNYGYTF
cdr3_nt: TGTGCCTGGTCCTTCGGGACAGGGAACTATGGCTACACCTTC

d_call: TRBD2
v_call: TRBV5-4
clone_size: .
j_call: TRBJ2-5
cdr3_aa: CASTTTSGGGSETQYF
cdr3_nt: TGTGCCAGCACCACGACTAGCGGGGGAGGGTCGGAGACCCAGTACTTC

d_call: .
v_call: TRBV18
clone_size: .
j_call: TRBJ2-3
cdr3_aa: CASSPPLLADSTDTQYF
cdr3_nt: TGTGCCAGCTCACCACCGTTGTTAGCGGATAGCACAGATACGCAGTATTTT

d_call: .
v_call: TRBV28
clone_size: few
j_call: TRBJ1-6
cdr3_aa: CASRLPGIGSYNSPLHF
cdr3_nt: TGTGCCAGCAGACTACCAGGGATTGGGTCCTATAATTCACCCCTCCACTTT

d_call: TRBD1
v_call: TRBV19
clone_size: .
j_call: TRBJ2-7
cdr3_aa: CASSHQIGQGPHEQYF
cdr3_nt: TGTGCCAGTAGCCACCAGATAGGACAGGGGCCCCACGAGCAGTACTTC

d_call: .
v_call: TRBV5-5
clone_size: .
j_call: TRBJ2-1
cdr3_aa: CASSWGVSYNEQFF
cdr3_nt: TGTGCCAGCAGCTGGGGGGTCTCCTACAATGAGCAGTTCTTC

d_call: .
v_call: TRBV19
clone_size: once
j_call: TRBJ1-2
cdr3_aa: CASSILRQGGYGYTF
cdr3_nt: TGTGCCAGTAGTATTTTAAGGCAGGGTGGCTATGGCTACACCTTC

d_call: .
v_call: TRBV11-2
clone_size: .
j_call: TRBJ2-3
cdr3_aa: CASSLAGYTDTQYF
cdr3_nt: TGTGCCAGCAGCTTAGCCGGGTATACAGATACGCAGTATTTT

d_call: TRBD2
v_call: TRBV11-3
clone_size: .
j_call: TRBJ2-1
cdr3_aa: CASSSGLASNEQFF
cdr3_nt: TGTGCCAGCAGCTCCGGACTAGCGAGCAATGAGCAGTTCTTC

d_call: TRBD1
v_call: TRBV7-8
clone_size: .
j_call: TRBJ1-2
cdr3_aa: CASSTMADRVYGYTF
cdr3_nt: TGTGCCAGCAGCACCATGGCGGACAGGGTCTATGGCTACACCTTC

d_call: .
v_call: TRBV7-8
clone_size: .
j_call: TRBJ1-6
cdr3_aa: CASSLGTLASYNSPLHF
cdr3_nt: TGTGCCAGCAGCTTAGGGACACTCGCCTCCTATAATTCACCCCTCCACTTT

d_call: .
v_call: TRBV11-2
clone_size: .
j_call: TRBJ1-1
cdr3_aa: CASSSNGVWTEAFF
cdr3_nt: TGTGCCAGCAGCTCAAACGGGGTTTGGACTGAAGCTTTCTTT

d_call: TRBD2
v_call: TRBV18
clone_size: .
j_call: TRBJ2-3
cdr3_aa: CASSPPLDSGNTDTQYF
cdr3_nt: TGTGCCAGCTCACCACCCCTCGATAGCGGGAACACAGATACGCAGTATTTT

d_call: TRBD1
v_call: TRBV11-2
clone_size: .
j_call: TRBJ2-7
cdr3_aa: CASRTGTEQYF
cdr3_nt: TGTGCCAGCAGGACAGGGACCGAGCAGTACTTC

d_call: TRBD1
v_call: TRBV6-1
clone_size: .
j_call: TRBJ1-2
cdr3_aa: CASSATGTVNNYGYTF
cdr3_nt: TGTGCCAGCAGTGCGACAGGGACGGTGAACAACTATGGCTACACCTTC

d_call: TRBD1
v_call: TRBV4-1
clone_size: .
j_call: TRBJ2-5
cdr3_aa: CASSPGQGAVKETQYF
cdr3_nt: TGCGCCAGCAGCCCTGGACAGGGGGCGGTCAAAGAGACCCAGTACTTC

d_call: TRBD1
v_call: TRBV4-2
clone_size: .
j_call: TRBJ2-5
cdr3_aa: CASSQDWDRGGLETQYF
cdr3_nt: TGTGCCAGCAGCCAAGATTGGGACAGGGGAGGATTGGAGACCCAGTACTTC

d_call: .
v_call: TRBV5-1
clone_size: .
j_call: TRBJ2-6
cdr3_aa: CASSLGVGSGANVLTF
cdr3_nt: TGCGCCAGCAGCTTGGGGGTGGGCTCGGGGGCCAACGTCCTGACTTTC

d_call: .
v_call: TRBV21-1
clone_size: .
j_call: TRBJ2-4
cdr3_aa: CASSKRTAASAKNIQYF
cdr3_nt: TGTGCCAGCAGCAAAAGGACAGCAGCCTCAGCCAAAAACATTCAGTACTTC

d_call: TRBD2
v_call: TRBV6-5
clone_size: .
j_call: TRBJ2-3
cdr3_aa: CASRASGGQGDTQYF
cdr3_nt: TGTGCCAGCAGAGCTAGCGGGGGCCAGGGAGATACGCAGTATTTT

d_call: TRBD1
v_call: TRBV5-5
clone_size: .
j_call: TRBJ2-7
cdr3_aa: CASSLLGRGQYEQYF
cdr3_nt: TGTGCCAGCAGCTTGTTGGGCAGGGGGCAGTACGAGCAGTACTTC

d_call: .
v_call: TRBV14
clone_size: .
j_call: TRBJ1-1
cdr3_aa: CASSAALNTEAFF
cdr3_nt: TGTGCCAGCAGCGCAGCGTTGAACACTGAAGCTTTCTTT

d_call: TRBD2
v_call: TRBV11-2
clone_size: .
j_call: TRBJ2-1
cdr3_aa: CASSPSGAYNEQFF
cdr3_nt: TGTGCCAGCAGCCCGAGCGGGGCCTACAATGAGCAGTTCTTC

d_call: TRBD2
v_call: TRBV4-1
clone_size: .
j_call: TRBJ2-2
cdr3_aa: CASSQDSAGGTGSVNGELFF
cdr3_nt: TGCGCCAGCAGCCAAGATTCAGCGGGGGGGACGGGGAGTGTGAACGGGGAGCTGTTTTTT